The 20 T cell receptor beta chains below come from one sample, sequenced in a study of T cell clonotyping in hematopoietic cell transplantation. TCRdb's table, derived via immunoSEQ multiplex PCR, lists solely in-frame clones and lacks some. The table includes 35,000 to 45,000 clones, 95% detected once. Specified time point: recipient sample about 28 days before transplant, after cytoreduction. The material was peripheral blood mononuclear cells, obtained before stem cell transplant. Receptor source: a man in his forties or fifties with chronic myeloid leukemia. Some clones in this sample may be carry-over from other donors' samples.

V and J are TRBV11-3 and TRBJ2-3; 9 positions match TRBD2. V was clipped by 8 bases and J by 0 bases; unmatched bases: 9. The CDR3 has 16 amino acids. Germline CDR1 and CDR2: SGHNT and YENEEA. The chain's CDR3 is CASSQRGDPSTDTQYF. The CDR3 DNA reads as TGTGCCAGCTCTCAGCGGGGGGACCCAAGCACAGATACGCAGTATTTT.

The V gene is TRBV30, the J gene TRBJ1-5, with D unresolved. Germline V CDR1 and CDR2: GTSNPN, SVGIG (reference sequence). With 3 bases removed from V and 7 bases from J, the gap between germline ends came to 13 bases. The CDR3 loop spans 13 amino acids. Here the CDR3 reads CAWSAEGVQPQHF. CDR3 DNA sequence: TGTGCCTGGAGCGCCGAGGGAGTACAGCCCCAGCATTTT.

This clone was detected once. The V and J genes are TRBV4-3 and TRBJ2-2; the D call may be TRBD1 or TRBD2 (5 bases each). Germline V gene data show CDR1 as LGHNA and CDR2 as YSLEER. V dropped 2 bases and J dropped 4 bases, with 11 bases sitting between them. The CDR3 has 15 residues. CDR3 bases: TGCGCCAGCAGCCAAACGGGGCGCATCACCGGGGAGCTGTTTTTT. Translated, it gives CASSQTGRITGELFF.

The V and J genes are TRBV6-5 and TRBJ2-5; 7 bases map to TRBD1. The CDR3 is 16 residues long. Trimming took 2 bases from V and 5 from J; bases not matched to a gene: 11. Germline-derived CDR1 and CDR2 are MNHEY and SVGAGI. The CDR3 DNA reads as TGTGCCAGCAGTTACCCGACAGGGTTAGGTAGGGAGACCCAGTACTTC. This translates into CASSYPTGLGRETQYF.

The J gene is TRBJ2-2, the V gene TRBV9, with D possibly being TRBD2 (6 bases). Trimming cost V 6 bases and J 7 bases, with 16 bases left between them. Germline CDR1 and CDR2: SGDLS and YYNGEE. This CDR3 has 14 residues. In DNA form, the CDR3 reads TGTGCCAGCACCCCCGCGGGGATACACGGGGAGCTGTTTTTT. It translates to CASTPAGIHGELFF.

This clone was detected once. The V gene is TRBV28, the J gene TRBJ2-3; no definite D call. V shed 5 bases and J shed 7 bases, with 10 bases lying between them. The CDR3 covers 12 residues. The germline gives CDR1 MDHEN, CDR2 SYDVKM. CDR3 bases: TGTGCCAGCAGTGCCAGCTTGTATACGCAGTATTTT. Amino acid sequence: CASSASLYTQYF. Supplemented by reference TRBV28 and TRBJ2-3, the full variable domain reads DVKVTQSSRYLVKRTGEKVFLECVQDMDHENMFWYRQDPGLGLRLIYFSYDVKMKEKGDIPEGYSVSREKKERFSLILESASTNQTSMYLCASSASLYTQYFGPGTRLTVL.

The chain employs TRBV15 and TRBJ1-5; possible D gene TRBD1, 6 bases. The CDR3 is 16 amino acids. Germline CDR1 reads LNHNV; CDR2 reads YYDKDF (reference sequence). V shed 0 bases and J shed 4 bases, with 13 bases lying between them. CDR3 amino acids: CATSRERTRGNQPQHF. The CDR3 coding sequence is TGTGCCACCAGCAGAGAAAGGACCAGGGGAAATCAGCCCCAGCATTTT. The full variable domain, its missing parts supplied by reference TRBV15 and TRBJ1-5, is DAMVIQNPRYQVTQFGKPVTLSCSQTLNHNVMYWYQQKSSQAPKLLFHYYDKDFNNEADTPDNFQSRRPNTSFCFLDIRSPGLGDTAMYLCATSRERTRGNQPQHFGDGTRLSIL.

This clone appeared once. The chain couples TRBV10-3 to TRBJ2-1; D call uncertain. V lost 0 bases and J 0 bases, leaving 15 bases between the germline ends. Per germline, CDR1 ENHRY and CDR2 SYGVKD. There are 18 residues in the CDR3. This CDR3 reads CAISESGPRASSYNEQFF. CDR3 in DNA: TGTGCCATCAGTGAGTCTGGTCCCCGGGCCAGCTCCTACAATGAGCAGTTCTTC.

This clone was recorded a few times. The V gene is TRBV19, the J gene TRBJ1-1; perhaps TRBD1 as D (5 bases). The CDR3 contains 14 residues. Trimming shortened V by 5 bases and J by 4 bases, and 14 bases separated the two germline ends. The germline V gene has CDR1 LNHDA and CDR2 SQIVND (reference sequence). The CDR3 coding sequence is TGTGCCAGTAGTGTCCAAGGGACGGGCACTGAAGCTTTCTTT. This gives the protein CASSVQGTGTEAFF.

The chain couples TRBV4-3 to TRBJ1-2; 8 positions match TRBD1. The CDR3 is made up of 16 amino acids. The trim removed 1 base at V and 3 bases at J, leaving 7 bases unmatched. CDR1 LGHNA and CDR2 YSLEER come from the germline V gene. CDR3 sequence (DNA): TGCGCCAGCAGCCAAGTCAGTCAGGGGGCAGACTATGGCTACACCTTC. Its translation: CASSQVSQGADYGYTF.

This clone showed up just once. The chain combines TRBV5-6 with TRBJ2-7; D unclear. This CDR3 is built from 15 residues. Germline V CDR1 and CDR2: SGHDT, YYEEEE. The V gene lost 0 bases and the J gene lost 3 bases, with 13 bases spanning the gap. CDR3 nucleotide sequence: TGTGCCAGCAGCTTGGCTTGGGGTCCGGGCTACGAGCAGTACTTC. Residues: CASSLAWGPGYEQYF.

The chain employs TRBV30 and TRBJ2-5; 7 bases line up with TRBD2. The J segment lost 2 bases and the V segment lost 4 bases, leaving 10 bases of the junction unmatched. Germline V gene sequence: CDR1 GTSNPN, CDR2 SVGIG (reference sequence). There are 15 residues in the CDR3. CDR3 coding DNA: TGTGCCTGGATCGCGGCGGGGGATAAACAAGAGACCCAGTACTTC. Protein sequence: CAWIAAGDKQETQYF.

V and J are TRBV6-5 and TRBJ2-7; possible D gene TRBD1, 5 bases. The V gene's germline CDR1 is MNHEY and CDR2 SVGAGI. The CDR3 spans 13 residues. V was trimmed by 7 bases and J by 3 bases, leaving 13 bases between them. The CDR3 here is CASTQTGGYEQYF. CDR3 nucleotide sequence: TGTGCCAGCACCCAAACAGGCGGCTACGAGCAGTACTTC.

This chain links TRBV14 with TRBJ2-7; TRBD2 might be the D (6 bases). This CDR3 region has 16 residues. V was trimmed by 4 bases and J by 1 base, leaving 17 bases between them. CDR1 is SGHDN, CDR2 FVKESK, per germline. CDR3 bases: TGTGCCAGCAGCCCGCGCGGAGGGAGCCTGTCCTACGAGCAGTACTTC. Translating it yields CASSPRGGSLSYEQYF. Based on the CDR3 plus reference TRBV14 and TRBJ2-7, the full variable domain is EAGVTQFPSHSVIEKGQTVTLRCDPISGHDNLYWYRRVMGKEIKFLLHFVKESKQDESGMPNNRFLAERTGGTYSTLKVQPAELEDSGVYFCASSPRGGSLSYEQYFGPGTRLTVT.

The chain is built from TRBV29-1 and TRBJ1-2, with a possible D match to TRBD1 (5 bases). Germline assignment: CDR1 SQVTM and CDR2 ANQGSEA. V lost 5 bases, J lost 8 bases, and 21 bases lay in between. The CDR3 contains 14 residues. In DNA, the CDR3 is TGCAGCGTTACTCCCCAGGGCCCTAGAGACGGCTACACCTTC. Protein product: CSVTPQGPRDGYTF.

This clone occurred once. The J gene is TRBJ1-2, the V gene TRBV30; D gene uncertain. CDR3 size: 13 residues. V dropped 3 bases and J dropped 11 bases, with 19 bases sitting between them. Germline CDR1 reads GTSNPN; CDR2 reads SVGIG (reference sequence). CDR3 nucleotide sequence: TGTGCCTGGAGGTCCACTCCGGGCCTTTCGTACACCTTC. It encodes CAWRSTPGLSYTF.

This clone has a single count. The V gene is TRBV7-3, the J gene TRBJ1-1; D is ambiguous. Germline V lookup: CDR1 SGHTA, CDR2 FQGTGA. The length of the CDR3 is 13 residues. The germline V and J ends were trimmed by 4 bases and 5 bases, with 11 bases remaining between them. CDR3 residues: CASSSQFNTEAFF. CDR3 sequence (DNA): TGTGCCAGCAGCTCCCAATTCAATACTGAAGCTTTCTTT. The entire variable domain, with the rest obtained from reference TRBV7-3 and TRBJ1-1, is as follows: GAGVSQTPSNKVTEKGKYVELRCDPISGHTALYWYRQSLGQGPEFLIYFQGTGAADDSGLPNDRFFAVRPEGSVSTLKIQRTERGDSAVYLCASSSQFNTEAFFGQGTRLTVV.

J is TRBJ1-1 and V is TRBV19; 7 bases are a match to TRBD1. CDR3 length equals 13 residues. V shed 4 bases and J 3 bases; nucleotides not matched to a gene: 2. Looked up from germline, CDR1 is LNHDA and CDR2 is SQIVND (reference sequence). The CDR3 loop is CASSTRGDTEAFF. The DNA of the CDR3 is TGTGCCAGTAGTACCAGGGGGGACACTGAAGCTTTCTTT.

The CDR3 protein is CASREAREAEAFF. The CDR3 coding sequence is TGCGCCAGCAGGGAGGCCCGGGAGGCTGAAGCTTTCTTT. V usage is TRBV5-1 and J usage is TRBJ1-1, with D unresolved. The CDR3 has 13 amino acids. V was shortened by 5 bases and J by 6 bases, with 14 bases between the two germline ends. The germline CDR1 and CDR2 sequences are SGHRS and YFSETQ.

The rearrangement uses TRBV23-1 and TRBJ2-5, with 8 bases that match TRBD1. TRBV23-1 is designated an ORF whose function remains uncertain. V trimming: 0 bases; J trimming: 2 bases; junction bases outside the gene matches: 5. CDR3 length: 16 amino acids. CDR3 loop: CASSQSSRGLQETQYF. CDR3 DNA sequence: TGCGCCAGCAGTCAATCATCCAGGGGGCTTCAAGAGACCCAGTACTTC.